This T cell receptor (beta chain) appears in the sequencing data of a study of identical twins. Via MiXCR, TCRdb re-called the 5' RACE reads, giving one row per CDR3 protein. The sample yields about 730,000 distinct CDR3 sequences, 21% seen once. About this clonotype itself: No antigen is known for it.

The CDR3 loop spans 17 amino acids. Deletions cut 4 bases from V and 0 bases from J, with 16 bases between. Study-level points and caveats: Twin pairs had excess sharing that was weaker in beta out-of-frame sequences.

These data were also reused for a study on T cells expressing NK-cell markers. In that study: Sorted CD3+CD56+NKG2C+, CD3+CD56+NKG2C- and CD3+CD56-NKG2C+ T cells provided the TCR beta repertoires.

This receptor was identified in a woman between 18 and 29 years old in good health. J is TRBJ2-2 and V is TRBV5-7; D not certain. TRBV5-7 is designated an ORF whose function remains uncertain. Sequenced material: PBMCs. CDR3 protein: CASSHTLGPTNTGELFF. DNA for the CDR3: TGTGCCAGCAGCCACACACTTGGACCGACGAACACCGGGGAGCTGTTTTTT.